These 23 T cell receptor beta chains came from one sample sequenced in a study of early T cells in non-severe SARS-CoV-2 infection. In TCRdb, the 5' RACE reads were re-called with MiXCR into one record per CDR3 protein. The table lists some 91,000 distinct CDR3 sequences, approximately 10% of them singletons, with 4.7% in the top ten. Sequencing used whole blood, obtained at baseline. The receptors come from an adult who was a healthcare worker with PCR-confirmed SARS-CoV-2 infection or an uninfected control (not recorded which).

There are a few counts of this clonotype. The rearrangement joins TRBV19 to TRBJ1-4; possibly TRBD1 for D (5 bases). This CDR3 is 14 amino acids long. V was shortened by 9 bases and J by 5 bases, with 16 bases between the two germline ends. Germline V gene sequence: CDR1 LNHDA, CDR2 SQIVND (reference sequence). In DNA form, the CDR3 reads TGTGCCAGCGCCCTCTCGGGGGTAAATGAAAAACTGTTTTTT. Protein product: CASALSGVNEKLFF.

The genes are TRBV4-1 and TRBJ2-7; TRBD2 might be the D (5 bases). Trimming removed 4 bases from V and 5 bases from J, with 18 bases in between. The CDR3 consists of 15 residues. Germline CDR1 is MGHRA and CDR2 is YSYEKL. The CDR3 coding sequence is TGCGCCAGCAGCCCGTCGTTGGCACCCGGGGACGAGCAGTACTTC. Residues: CASSPSLAPGDEQYF.

This clonotype was detected a few times. The chain couples TRBV27 to TRBJ2-3; 9 nucleotides match TRBD2. Germline values: CDR1 MNHEY, CDR2 SMNVEV (reference sequence). V lost 5 bases, J lost 4 bases, and 4 bases stayed unmatched. This CDR3 region has 14 residues. DNA for the CDR3: TGTGCCAGCAGTCGTAGCGGGAGCGCAGATACGCAGTATTTT. Protein: CASSRSGSADTQYF.

This chain uses TRBV12-3 or TRBV12-4 with TRBJ2-7, with TRBD1 identical over 10 bases. V dropped 3 bases and J dropped 5; count of bases not matched to a gene: 4. The CDR3 has 14 residues. The CDR3, as DNA: TGTGCCAGCAGTTTCCGGACAGGGGGGAACGAGCAGTACTTC. The encoded protein is CASSFRTGGNEQYF.

This clonotype was seen ten or more times. The rearrangement uses TRBV5-1 and TRBJ2-7; maybe TRBD2 (7 bases). The V end was cut by 3 bases, the J end by 6 bases, with 10 bases between. Germline V gene lookup returns CDR1 SGHRS and CDR2 YFSETQ. The length of the CDR3 is 12 residues. CDR3 region: CASSSGGGEQYF. CDR3 bases: TGCGCCAGCAGCTCGGGGGGCGGCGAGCAGTACTTC.

In its sample, this clonotype was seen a few times. J is TRBJ2-1 and V is TRBV9, with 7 bases lining up with TRBD2. Germline V gene sequence: CDR1 SGDLS, CDR2 YYNGEE. V gave up 2 bases and J gave up 4 bases; unmatched junction bases: 6. The CDR3 is 15 residues long. For the CDR3, the DNA is TGTGCCAGCAGCGTCCGGACTAGTATATACAATGAGCAGTTCTTC. Amino acids: CASSVRTSIYNEQFF.

In this sample, this clonotype turned up many times. J is TRBJ2-3 and V is TRBV7-2; a weak D match, TRBD2 (6 bases). The V end lost 5 bases, the J end lost 4 bases, and 13 bases lay between the germline ends. The CDR3 totals 14 residues. Germline CDR1 and CDR2: SGHTA and FQGNSA. As DNA, the CDR3 is TGTGCCAGCAGCCAGGGAGGAGAAGCAGATACGCAGTATTTT. It is translated as CASSQGGEADTQYF.

This clonotype was detected many times. The V gene is TRBV5-1, the J gene TRBJ2-3; tentative D call: TRBD2 (5 bases). The germline gives CDR1 SGHRS, CDR2 YFSETQ. This CDR3 has 14 amino acids. Trimming removed 4 bases at V and 0 bases at J, with 9 bases between. CDR3 region: CASSGWTSTDTQYF. The CDR3 DNA reads as TGCGCCAGCAGCGGGTGGACTAGCACAGATACGCAGTATTTT.

This clonotype was seen many times. The chain is built from TRBV5-8 and TRBJ1-2; perhaps TRBD1 as D (5 bases). The germline V gene encodes CDR1 SGHTS and CDR2 YDEGEE. V lost 0 bases and J lost 5, with 11 bases in between. The CDR3 runs 14 residues. CDR3 sequence (DNA): TGTGCCAGCAGCTTGGGACAGCCGGGGTATGGCTACACCTTC. It is translated as CASSLGQPGYGYTF.

This clonotype has at least ten counts. The chain employs TRBV11-2 and TRBJ2-1; 8 bases line up with TRBD1. The germline gives CDR1 SGHAT, CDR2 FQNNGV. The CDR3 has 13 residues. The trim removed 3 bases at V and 8 bases at J, leaving 3 bases unmatched. The CDR3 DNA reads TGTGCCAGCAGCTTCGACAGGGGTTATGAGCAGTTCTTC. Translating gives CASSFDRGYEQFF.

The J gene is TRBJ2-4, the V gene TRBV24-1; weak D call: TRBD1 (6 bases). CDR3 size: 16 residues. The germline CDR1 and CDR2 sequences are KGHDR and SFDVKD. Deletions cut 7 bases from V and 7 bases from J, with 22 bases between. The chain's CDR3 is CATSPRGSGNKNIQYF. The CDR3 region has the DNA TGTGCCACCAGCCCCAGGGGAAGCGGTAATAAGAACATTCAGTACTTC.

This clonotype has a count of ten or more. The gene calls are TRBV30 and TRBJ2-7; D is uncertain. The CDR3 has 11 amino acids. V lost 1 base and J lost 6, with 7 bases in between. CDR1 and CDR2 (germline): GTSNPN, SVGIG (reference sequence). The CDR3: CAWSGEVEQYF. The CDR3 nucleotides read TGTGCCTGGAGTGGGGAAGTCGAGCAGTACTTC.

The CDR3 region is CASSGLRGDTEAFF. The CDR3 DNA reads as TGTGCCAGCAGTGGGCTCAGGGGTGACACTGAAGCTTTCTTT. This chain connects TRBV6-1 to TRBJ1-1, with a possible D match to TRBD1 (6 bases). Trimming pared 4 bases from V and 3 bases from J, leaving 12 bases between. The germline V gene encodes CDR1 MNHNS and CDR2 SASEGT. This CDR3 has 14 residues.

There are a few counts of this clonotype. This chain's CDR3 is CASTRVSGGEYF. As DNA, the CDR3 is TGTGCCAGCACCCGAGTTAGCGGGGGAGAGTACTTC. The chain combines TRBV6-5 with TRBJ2-4; 9 nucleotides match TRBD2. With 7 bases clipped from V and 14 bases from J, the junction kept 9 bases outside the gene matches. The CDR3 has 12 residues. Germline V gives CDR1 MNHEY, CDR2 SVGAGI.

This clonotype came up many times. The rearrangement links TRBV7-3 to TRBJ2-1; no clear D gene. Per the germline V gene, CDR1 is SGHTA and CDR2 is FQGTGA. Trimming shortened V by 5 bases and J by 2 bases, and 13 bases separated the two germline ends. The CDR3 contains 15 residues. The CDR3 sequence: CASSTSPSPYNEQFF. DNA for the CDR3: TGTGCCAGCAGCACGAGTCCTTCCCCCTACAATGAGCAGTTCTTC. The full variable domain, rest sourced from reference TRBV7-3 and TRBJ2-1, is GAGVSQTPSNKVTEKGKYVELRCDPISGHTALYWYRQSLGQGPEFLIYFQGTGAADDSGLPNDRFFAVRPEGSVSTLKIQRTERGDSAVYLCASSTSPSPYNEQFFGPGTRLTVL.

The chain links TRBV5-6 to TRBJ1-1, with D unresolved. V was cut by 9 bases and J by 0 bases, with 9 bases left in between. CDR1 and CDR2 (germline): SGHDT, YYEEEE. The CDR3 extends over 12 amino acids. CDR3 nucleotides: TGTGCCAACGGACCGGTGAACACTGAAGCTTTCTTT. Translation gives CANGPVNTEAFF.

This chain joins TRBV9 and TRBJ2-5, with 10 bases fitting TRBD2. Germline loops: CDR1 SGDLS, CDR2 YYNGEE. V trimming: 0 bases; J trimming: 1 base; junction bases outside the gene matches: 3. This CDR3 is 16 amino acids long. The CDR3 sequence: CASSVAVAGGQETQYF. The CDR3 bases are TGTGCCAGCAGCGTAGCGGTAGCGGGAGGCCAAGAGACCCAGTACTTC.

The rearrangement links TRBV11-2 to TRBJ2-1; 14 positions agree with TRBD2. Germline V lookup: CDR1 SGHAT, CDR2 FQNNGV. V shed 4 bases, J shed 6 bases, and the junction held 8 bases outside the gene matches. This CDR3 spans 17 amino acids. As DNA, the CDR3 is TGTGCCAGCAGCTCCCTGGGACTAGCGGGAGTCTCCAATGAGCAGTTCTTC. Residues: CASSSLGLAGVSNEQFF.

This clonotype was observed at least ten times. The chain employs TRBV24-1 and TRBJ2-1; perhaps TRBD2 as D (5 bases). This CDR3 spans 16 amino acids. The germline CDR1 and CDR2 sequences are KGHDR and SFDVKD. The V end lost 4 bases, the J end lost 0 bases, and 12 bases lay between the germline ends. The CDR3 reads CATSDSEGSSYNEQFF. CDR3 nucleotide sequence: TGTGCCACCAGTGACTCCGAAGGGAGCTCCTACAATGAGCAGTTCTTC.

In this sample, this clonotype turned up a few times. This rearrangement joins TRBV11-3 to TRBJ2-2, with a weak D call TRBD2 (6 bases). Germline CDR1 SGHNT, CDR2 YENEEA. V shed 5 bases and J shed 1 base, with 11 bases lying between them. The CDR3 loop spans 15 amino acids. The CDR3 spells CASSPLRENTGELFF. CDR3 coding DNA: TGTGCCAGCAGCCCGTTGCGGGAGAACACCGGGGAGCTGTTTTTT.

On this clonotype: One end of the junction fails to match germline, which may point to a read error. J is TRBJ2-5 and V is TRBV12-3 or TRBV12-4; possibly TRBD1 or TRBD2 for D (5 bases each). The CDR3 totals 14 residues. The CDR3 spells CSSSFRGGFEAQYF. For the CDR3, the DNA is TGTTCCAGCAGTTTTCGTGGGGGATTTGAGGCCCAGTACTTC.

The sample holds a few counts of this clonotype. The chain carries TRBV7-2 and TRBJ2-5; D not certain. V lost 5 bases to trimming and J lost 4 bases, with 11 bases between them. This CDR3 comprises 13 residues. Germline values: CDR1 SGHTA, CDR2 FQGNSA. The CDR3 here is CASSAAPTETQYF. The CDR3 DNA reads as TGTGCCAGCAGCGCCGCACCCACAGAGACCCAGTACTTC.

This clonotype showed up just a few times. In nucleotides, the CDR3 is TGTGCCAGCAGCGCCCAAGCGATGACGACGTCGCAGTATTTT. It specifies CASSAQAMTTSQYF. J is TRBJ2-3 and V is TRBV7-2, with D hard to call. The germline V gene has CDR1 SGHTA and CDR2 FQGNSA. This CDR3 is built from 14 residues. Trimming took off 5 bases at V and 10 bases at J, with 19 bases between the two ends.